The entry below describes one T cell receptor (beta chain). Its target is not known. Germline CDR1 and CDR2: SGHVS and FQNEAQ. The V gene lost 5 bases and the J gene lost 6 bases, with 20 bases spanning the gap. CDR3 size: 15 residues. Lesional scalp punch biopsies and peripheral blood were collected from alopecia areata patients. RNA, once extracted, was reverse transcribed into cDNA for use as the sequencing template. The table came from immunoSEQ multiplex PCR; TCRdb's copy has only in-frame clones and leaves some out. Found here are over 50,000 clones, around half of them singletons; the top ten hold roughly a sixth. This record belongs to a study of CD8+ T cells in alopecia areata. Study overall: Patients in the treated group were given tofacitinib by mouth, 5 to 10 mg twice a day.

Whole-study findings and limits: Higher clonality than in normal scalp was seen in lesional scalp, especially alopecia totalis/universalis. Mouse data revealed clearer TCR sharing than patient data did, a gap possibly tied to HLA.

This chain uses TRBV7-8 with TRBJ2-7; D call uncertain. The source is a human donor with alopecia areata. Source: CD8+ T cells sorted from blood, taken at week 0. The CDR3 DNA reads TGTGCCAGCAGCCCAGCCGTTGGGATCTGGGGCGAGCAGTACTTC. This encodes CASSPAVGIWGEQYF. The whole variable domain, filled in from reference TRBV7-8 and TRBJ2-7, reads GAGVSQSPRYKVAKRGQDVALRCDPISGHVSLFWYQQALGQGPEFLTYFQNEAQLDKSGLPSDRFFAERPEGSVSTLKIQRTQQEDSAVYLCASSPAVGIWGEQYFGPGTRLTVT.